The 2 T cell receptor beta chains reported below all come from one sample, sequenced in a study of early T cells in non-severe SARS-CoV-2 infection. TCRdb processed the 5' RACE reads anew with MiXCR; each CDR3 protein has one entry. The data hold 60,000 to 70,000 distinct CDR3 sequences, with about 6% observed a single time. The material sequenced was whole blood, taken at baseline. The receptors shown here come from an adult who was a healthcare worker with PCR-confirmed SARS-CoV-2 infection or an uninfected control (not recorded which).

This clonotype was counted ten times or more. V gene TRBV7-2 combines with J gene TRBJ2-3, with TRBD1 matching over 7 bases. V shed 5 bases and J 8 bases; nucleotides not matched to a gene: 7. Germline values: CDR1 SGHTA, CDR2 FQGNSA. The CDR3 is made up of 13 amino acids. CDR3 sequence: CASSPATGSTQYF. DNA for the CDR3: TGTGCCAGCAGCCCTGCGACAGGGTCTACGCAGTATTTT. The whole variable domain, filled in from reference TRBV7-2 and TRBJ2-3, reads GAGVSQSPSNKVTEKGKDVELRCDPISGHTALYWYRQSLGQGLEFLIYFQGNSAPDKSGLPSDRFSAERTGGSVSTLTIQRTQQEDSAVYLCASSPATGSTQYFGPGTRLTVL.

This clonotype was counted only a few times. This chain uses TRBV28 with TRBJ2-6; D is possibly TRBD1 (6 bases). V was pared by 4 bases and J by 0 bases, with 10 bases between. CDR3 length: 16 residues. CDR1 is MDHEN, CDR2 SYDVKM, per germline. The CDR3 nucleotides are TGTGCCAGCAGTTCAGGGGCTGCCTCTGGGGCCAACGTCCTGACTTTC. This encodes CASSSGAASGANVLTF.